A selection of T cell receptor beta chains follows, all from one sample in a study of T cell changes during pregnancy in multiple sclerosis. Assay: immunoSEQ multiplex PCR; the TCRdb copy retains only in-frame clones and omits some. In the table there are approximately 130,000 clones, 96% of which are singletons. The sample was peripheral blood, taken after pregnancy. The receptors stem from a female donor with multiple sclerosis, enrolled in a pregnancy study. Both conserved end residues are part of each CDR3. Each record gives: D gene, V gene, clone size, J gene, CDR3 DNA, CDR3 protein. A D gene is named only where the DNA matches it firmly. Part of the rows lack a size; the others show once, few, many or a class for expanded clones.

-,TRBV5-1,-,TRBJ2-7,TGCGCCAGCAGCTTTCTTCCCACAGGTAACTACGAGCAGTACTTC,CASSFLPTGNYEQYF
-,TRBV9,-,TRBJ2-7,TGTGCCAGCAGCGTAGCTCAGGACAACTCCTACGAGCAGTACTTC,CASSVAQDNSYEQYF
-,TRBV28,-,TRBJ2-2,TGTGCCAGCAGTTTATCAGGGGTCAACACCGGGGAGCTGTTTTTT,CASSLSGVNTGELFF
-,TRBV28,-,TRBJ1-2,TGTGCCAGCAGTTCGACAGGTTACTATGGCTACACCTTC,CASSSTGYYGYTF
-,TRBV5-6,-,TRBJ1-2,TGTGCCAGCAGCTTGGTCGCAGGTGGTTACTATGGCTACACCTTC,CASSLVAGGYYGYTF
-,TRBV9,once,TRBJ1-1,TGTGCCAGCAGCCCCCTCCCGGGTAACACTGAAGCTTTCTTT,CASSPLPGNTEAFF
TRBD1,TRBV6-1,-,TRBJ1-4,TGTGCCAGCAGGGGACAGCTTGCAACTAATGAAAAACTGTTTTTT,CASRGQLATNEKLFF
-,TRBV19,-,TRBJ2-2,TGTGCCAGTAGTATAGCTAGGGGCTCTAACACCGGGGAGCTGTTTTTT,CASSIARGSNTGELFF
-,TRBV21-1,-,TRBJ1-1,TGTGCCAGCAATCGGAGAAGGGCAGGGGGCTGGGGCACTGAAGCTTTCTTT,CASNRRRAGGWGTEAFF
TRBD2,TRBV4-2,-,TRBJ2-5,TGTGCCAGCAGCCAGGAGCGGGGGGGGACCCAAGAGACCCAGTACTTC,CASSQERGGTQETQYF
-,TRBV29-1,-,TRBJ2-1,TGCAGCGTTGCGGACACGCGCAATGAGCAGTTCTTC,CSVADTRNEQFF
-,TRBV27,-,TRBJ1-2,TGTGCCAGCAGTCCCTGGGGGGTTATTAACTATGGCTACACCTTC,CASSPWGVINYGYTF
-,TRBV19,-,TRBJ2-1,TGTGCCAGTAGTATAGGGGGGGTACGGGGGAATGAGCAGTTCTTC,CASSIGGVRGNEQFF
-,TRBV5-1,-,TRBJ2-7,TGCGCCAGCAGCCCGGGACTTAGTCAGGCCTACGAGCAGTACTTC,CASSPGLSQAYEQYF
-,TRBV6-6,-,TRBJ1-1,TGTGCCAGCAGTTACACCTTCATAGACACTGAAGCTTTCTTT,CASSYTFIDTEAFF
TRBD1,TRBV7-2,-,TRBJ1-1,TGTGCCAGCAGCTCCGGACAGGGCACTGAAGCTTTCTTT,CASSSGQGTEAFF
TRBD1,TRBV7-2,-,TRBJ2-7,TGTGCCAGCAGCGTCCAGGGGGCGGGAGAGCAGTACTTC,CASSVQGAGEQYF
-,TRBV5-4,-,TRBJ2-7,TGTGCCAGCAGCTTGGGGCTAGCCAACTACGAGCAGTACTTC,CASSLGLANYEQYF
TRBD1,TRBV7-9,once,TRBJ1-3,TGTGCCAGCAGCTTTTCACAGGGGGCGAAGGGGTCTGGAAACACCATATATTTT,CASSFSQGAKGSGNTIYF
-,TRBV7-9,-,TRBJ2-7,TGTGCCAGCAGCTTAGGACAGCTATACGAGCAGTACTTC,CASSLGQLYEQYF
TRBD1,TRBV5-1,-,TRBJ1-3,TGCGCCAGCAGCTTAACCGGGACAGGAATGTCTGGAAACACCATATATTTT,CASSLTGTGMSGNTIYF
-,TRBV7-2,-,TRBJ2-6,TGTGCCAGCAGCTTAGGGCCCGCCTCTGGGGCCAACGTCCTGACTTTC,CASSLGPASGANVLTF
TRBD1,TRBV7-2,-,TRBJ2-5,TGTGCCAGCAGCTTAGCAGGGACAGCCGGAGAGACCCAGTACTTC,CASSLAGTAGETQYF
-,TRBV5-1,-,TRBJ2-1,TGCGCCAGCAGCTTGCGGTCGGGAGATAATCGTGAGCAGTTCTTC,CASSLRSGDNREQFF
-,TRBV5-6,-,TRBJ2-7,TGTGCCAGCAGCTTGGCCGGGGTGGGTTACGAGCAGTACTTC,CASSLAGVGYEQYF
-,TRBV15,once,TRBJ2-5,TGTGCCACCACGTTTCATCTGGGAGTTCAAGAGACCCAGTACTTC,CATTFHLGVQETQYF
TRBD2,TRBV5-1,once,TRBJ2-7,TGCGCCAGCAGCTGGGGACTAGCGGGGCCGAGCTCCTACGAGCAGTACTTC,CASSWGLAGPSSYEQYF
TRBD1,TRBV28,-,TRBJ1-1,TGTGCCAGCAGTGTGATGGGACAGGTTCCGAAAGCTTTCTTT,CASSVMGQVPKAFF
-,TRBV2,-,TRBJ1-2,TGTGCCAGCAGTGCTTGGGGCGTTGGGATTGGCTACACCTTC,CASSAWGVGIGYTF
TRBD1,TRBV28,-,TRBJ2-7,TGTGCCAGCAGACAAACAGGGGGCTACGAGCAGTACTTC,CASRQTGGYEQYF
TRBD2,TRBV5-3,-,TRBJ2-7,TGTGCCAGAAGCTCGGACCCGGGACTAGCGGGACTTTGTTACGAGCAGTACTTC,CARSSDPGLAGLCYEQYF
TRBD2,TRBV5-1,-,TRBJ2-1,TGCGCCAGCAGCGCGGGACTAGCGGGAGGGGAGCAGTTCTTC,CASSAGLAGGEQFF
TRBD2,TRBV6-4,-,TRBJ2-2,TGTGCCAGCGCTCGGGAGGAGTCGGGGGAGCTGTTTTTT,CASAREESGELFF
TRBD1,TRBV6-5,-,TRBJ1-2,TGTGCCAGCAGTTTCACCGGGACAGTCCTCTATGGCTACACCTTC,CASSFTGTVLYGYTF
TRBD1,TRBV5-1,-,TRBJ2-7,TGCGCCAGCAGCGGATATCCGCGGACAGGGATCGGAGAGCAGTACTTC,CASSGYPRTGIGEQYF
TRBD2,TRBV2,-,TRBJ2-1,TGTGCCAGCAGCGAACTAGCGGGAGGGCCCTTTTCCTACAATGAGCAGTTCTTC,CASSELAGGPFSYNEQFF
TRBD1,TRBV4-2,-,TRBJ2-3,TGTGCCAGCAGCCAAGGTCCGGGACAGAGACTCACAGATACGCAGTATTTT,CASSQGPGQRLTDTQYF
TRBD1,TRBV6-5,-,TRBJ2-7,TGTGCCAGCAGACAAGGACAGGGAGGTTCCTACGAGCAGTACTTC,CASRQGQGGSYEQYF
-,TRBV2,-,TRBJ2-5,TGTGCCAGCAGTGAGGGGCAGTACCAAGAGACCCAGTACTTC,CASSEGQYQETQYF
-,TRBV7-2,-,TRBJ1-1,TGTGCCAGCAGCTCTCCGACTGGTGCTATGAACACTGAAGCTTTCTTT,CASSSPTGAMNTEAFF
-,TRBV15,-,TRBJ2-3,TGTGCCACCAGCAGAGATCTTGACAGGTTAACAGATACGCAGTATTTT,CATSRDLDRLTDTQYF
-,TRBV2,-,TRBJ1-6,TGTGCCAGCAGTGATTACAGGAGCTCCTATAATTCACCCCTCCACTTT,CASSDYRSSYNSPLHF
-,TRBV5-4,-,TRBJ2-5,TGTGCCAGCAGCTCGACCCTAGGCCAAGAGACCCAGTACTTC,CASSSTLGQETQYF
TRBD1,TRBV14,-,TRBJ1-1,TGTGCCAGCAGCCAATACAGGGGTAACACTGAAGCTTTCTTT,CASSQYRGNTEAFF
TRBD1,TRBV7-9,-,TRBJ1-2,TGTGCCAGCAGCCCCTTCCCGGGACAGGGGTTTCGCGGCTATGGCTACACCTTC,CASSPFPGQGFRGYGYTF
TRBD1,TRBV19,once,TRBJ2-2,TGTGCCAGTAGCGGACAGGGGTTAGGGGAGCTGTTTTTT,CASSGQGLGELFF
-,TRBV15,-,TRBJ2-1,TGTGCCACCAGCGTGAGACAGATTGGGGACAATGAGCAGTTCTTC,CATSVRQIGDNEQFF
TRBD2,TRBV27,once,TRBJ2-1,TGTGCCAGCAGTTTCCTGGGACTAGCTGATGGCAATGAGCAGTTCTTC,CASSFLGLADGNEQFF
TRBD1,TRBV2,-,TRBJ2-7,TGTGCCAGCAGAGGACAGGGTCGCGAGCAGTACTTC,CASRGQGREQYF
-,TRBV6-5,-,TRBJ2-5,TGTGCCAGCAGTTACGGGGCGGGGGCAGAGACCCAGTACTTC,CASSYGAGAETQYF
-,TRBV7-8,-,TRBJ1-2,TGTGCCAGCACCCCGCTGGACTTGGTCTATGGCTACACCTTC,CASTPLDLVYGYTF
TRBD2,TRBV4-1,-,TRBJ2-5,TGCGCCAGCAGCCAGGCCACTTCGGGGGGGGAGACCCAGTACTTC,CASSQATSGGETQYF
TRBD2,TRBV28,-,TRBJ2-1,TGTGCCAGCCTCGAGGGGCTAGCGGGGGAAAATGAGCAGTTCTTC,CASLEGLAGENEQFF